Below, 13 T cell receptor beta chains from the same sample are listed, as sequenced in a study of cytomegalovirus exposure and HLA in healthy donors. Researchers ran the PCR with 60 Vbeta and 13 Jbeta primers. Sequencing was performed with immunoSEQ multiplex PCR; in TCRdb, only in-frame clones are kept and a portion is missing. Among some 150,000 clones listed, roughly 8.8% were seen once. The sequencing input was PBMCs. Receptor source: a woman aged 40 to 50 in good health and CMV-seropositive.

The table lists this clone with a few counts. V is TRBV7-9 and J is TRBJ1-1; TRBD1 is a possible D gene (5 bases). CDR1 is SEHNR, CDR2 FQNEAQ, per germline (reference sequence). The V and J ends lost 5 bases and 1 base respectively, with 11 bases between them. This CDR3 spans 14 amino acids. The CDR3 DNA is TGTGCCAGCAGCCATAAGGACAAGAACACTGAAGCTTTCTTT. This translates into CASSHKDKNTEAFF.

In its sample, this clone was seen a few times. The chain links TRBV5-1 to TRBJ1-4; D unclear. Looked up from germline, CDR1 is SGHRS and CDR2 is YFSETQ. Trimming removed 4 bases from V and 5 bases from J, with 6 bases in between. CDR3 length: 12 residues. The CDR3 loop reads CASSVSNEKLFF. The CDR3 DNA reads as TGCGCCAGCAGCGTGTCGAATGAAAAACTGTTTTTT.

This clone was observed a few times. The sample contains more than one DNA sequence encoding this CDR3. CDR3 loop: CASSLAGSTDTQYF. In DNA form, the CDR3 reads TGTGCCAGCAGCTTAGCGGGGAGCACAGATACGCAGTATTTT. V and J are TRBV5-4 and TRBJ2-3; 7 bases fit TRBD2. The V segment lost 2 bases and the J segment 0 bases; nucleotides outside the gene matches: 0. Germline-derived CDR1 and CDR2 are SGHNT and YYREEE (reference sequence). The CDR3 sequence is 14 residues long.

This clone was found a few times. This chain connects TRBV9 to TRBJ2-7; 7 nucleotides match TRBD1. With 0 bases clipped from V and 2 bases from J, the junction kept 8 bases outside the gene matches. Germline V gives CDR1 SGDLS, CDR2 YYNGEE. The CDR3 extends over 16 amino acids. CDR3 in amino acids: CASSVVGDSYTYEQYF. The CDR3 DNA reads as TGTGCCAGCAGCGTAGTAGGGGACAGTTATACCTACGAGCAGTACTTC.

In its sample, this clone was seen a few times. V and J are TRBV19 and TRBJ2-5; 8 bases map to TRBD2. The germline gives CDR1 LNHDA, CDR2 SQIVND (reference sequence). The V and J ends lost 1 base and 6 bases, in that order; junction bases with no gene match: 4. CDR3 size: 14 residues. The chain's CDR3 is CASSIAGGKKTQYF. The CDR3 coding sequence is TGTGCCAGTAGTATAGCGGGGGGGAAGAAGACCCAGTACTTC.

A few counts support this clone. The J gene is TRBJ1-1, the V gene TRBV11-2, with D unclear. Germline loops: CDR1 SGHAT, CDR2 FQNNGV. V lost 5 bases to trimming and J lost 2 bases, with 9 bases between them. The CDR3 has 13 residues. This CDR3 reads CASSPRANTEAFF. CDR3 nucleotide sequence: TGTGCCAGCAGCCCGCGGGCAAACACTGAAGCTTTCTTT.

CDR3 protein: CSVVPGSSYNEQFF. CDR3 in DNA: TGCAGCGTTGTACCGGGTAGTTCCTACAATGAGCAGTTCTTC. This chain links TRBV29-1 with TRBJ2-1; D gene uncertain. The CDR3 sequence is 14 residues long. Looked up from germline, CDR1 is SQVTM and CDR2 is ANQGSEA. V was pared by 4 bases and J by 1 base, with 11 bases between.

The chain is built from TRBV18 and TRBJ2-7, with D possibly being TRBD1 (6 bases). The CDR3 is 14 amino acids. The germline V gene encodes CDR1 KGHSH and CDR2 LQKENI. The V end lost 4 bases, the J end lost 7 bases, and 17 bases lay between the germline ends. The CDR3 DNA reads TGTGCCAGCTCACAGGACACGGGCCAGGGGGAGCAGTACTTC. Protein: CASSQDTGQGEQYF.

In this sample, this clone turned up a few times. V usage is TRBV9 and J usage is TRBJ2-1; TRBD2 might be the D (6 bases). The CDR3 runs 15 residues. CDR1 and CDR2 (germline): SGDLS, YYNGEE. V lost 4 bases to trimming and J lost 11 bases, with 22 bases between them. The CDR3 region is CASSLTGLPAIQQFF. The DNA for the CDR3 is TGTGCCAGCAGCCTAACGGGACTCCCGGCAATTCAGCAGTTCTTC.

The chain has TRBV18 and TRBJ2-1; 9 nucleotides agree with TRBD2. Looked up from germline, CDR1 is KGHSH and CDR2 is LQKENI. V lost 2 bases and J lost 10; bases outside the gene matches: 6. The CDR3 is 14 amino acids. The CDR3, as DNA: TGTGCCAGCTCACCAGGGACTAGCTTTTACGAGCAGTTCTTC. Encoded protein: CASSPGTSFYEQFF.

V and J are TRBV15 and TRBJ1-4; 9 bases fit TRBD1. CDR3 length equals 15 residues. Trimming at V came to 1 base and at J to 9 bases, leaving 6 bases not matched to a gene. CDR1 is LNHNV, CDR2 YYDKDF, per germline (reference sequence). The CDR3 nucleotides are TGTGCCACCAGCAGAGGACGGACAGGGGAACAAAAACTGTTTTTT. Translation gives CATSRGRTGEQKLFF.

V usage is TRBV12-5 and J usage is TRBJ1-4; D is ambiguous. Trimming took off 8 bases at V and 3 bases at J, with 25 bases between the two ends. The CDR3 length is 18 residues. Germline V gives CDR1 LGHNT, CDR2 FRNRAP. CDR3 nucleotides: TGTGCTAGTACCTTCGGTTCCCTAAGGACTGCAGCTAATGAAAAACTGTTTTTT. It specifies CASTFGSLRTAANEKLFF.

The chain combines TRBV5-6 with TRBJ1-3, with TRBD1 matching 7 bases. This CDR3 region has 18 residues. Germline V gene sequence: CDR1 SGHDT, CDR2 YYEEEE. With 0 bases clipped from V and 0 bases from J, the junction kept 9 bases outside the gene matches. CDR3 in amino acids: CASSLVGTGELSGNTIYF. DNA for the CDR3: TGTGCCAGCAGCTTGGTGGGTACAGGGGAGCTCTCTGGAAACACCATATATTTT.